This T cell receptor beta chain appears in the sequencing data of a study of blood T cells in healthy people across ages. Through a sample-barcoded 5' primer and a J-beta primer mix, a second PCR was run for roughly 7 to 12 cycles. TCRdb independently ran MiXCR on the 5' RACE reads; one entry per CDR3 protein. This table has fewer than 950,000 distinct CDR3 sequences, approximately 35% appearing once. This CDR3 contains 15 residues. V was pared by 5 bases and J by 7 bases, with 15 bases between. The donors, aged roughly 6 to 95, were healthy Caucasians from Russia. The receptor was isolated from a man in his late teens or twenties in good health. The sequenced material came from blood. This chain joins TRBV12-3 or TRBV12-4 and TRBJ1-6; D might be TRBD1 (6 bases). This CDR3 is CASSKQGYGNSPLHF. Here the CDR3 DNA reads TGTGCCAGCAGTAAACAGGGATATGGCAATTCACCCCTCCACTTT.